A single sample gave rise to the 5 T cell receptor beta chains below, sequenced in a study of T-cell memory formation after mild COVID-19. TCRdb analysed the 5' RACE reads with MiXCR anew, one entry per CDR3 protein. The sample shows 200,000 to 250,000 distinct CDR3 sequences, roughly 10% of them seen only once. The sequenced sample was PBMCs or a T cell subset sorted from them (not recorded which). These TCRs come from a man younger than 30 who had mild COVID-19 (a few samples of this study predate the infection). Cell type and time point are not known.

This clonotype has at least ten counts. This rearrangement joins TRBV11-2 to TRBJ2-1, with 12 bases lining up with TRBD1. The CDR3 is made up of 16 amino acids. The V gene's germline CDR1 is SGHAT and CDR2 FQNNGV. Trimming took 6 bases from V and 10 from J; bases not matched to a gene: 13. The DNA for the CDR3 is TGTGCCAGCAGTTCCACCCGGGACAGGGGGCCCCTCGAGCAGTTCTTC. Translated, it gives CASSSTRDRGPLEQFF.

V and J are TRBV9 and TRBJ2-7; a weak D match, TRBD1 (6 bases). Germline V gene sequence: CDR1 SGDLS, CDR2 YYNGEE. The CDR3 has 16 amino acids. Trimming shortened V by 0 bases and J by 0 bases, and 13 bases separated the two germline ends. This CDR3 reads CASSVEVQGSSYEQYF. As DNA, the CDR3 is TGTGCCAGCAGCGTAGAGGTGCAGGGGAGCTCCTACGAGCAGTACTTC.

This sequence joins TRBV6-2 or TRBV6-3 and TRBJ2-3; 7 nucleotides agree with TRBD1. The CDR3 is 15 residues long. CDR1 and CDR2 from the germline V gene are MNHEY and SVGEGT. The V segment lost 2 bases and the J segment 3 bases; nucleotides outside the gene matches: 5. Here the CDR3 DNA reads TGTGCCAGCAGTTACGGAGACAGGGATACAGATACGCAGTATTTT. This sequence encodes CASSYGDRDTDTQYF.

CDR3 amino acids: CASSAGLAGNNEQFF. The DNA of the CDR3 is TGTGCCAGCAGCGCGGGACTAGCGGGGAACAATGAGCAGTTCTTC. The J gene is TRBJ2-1, the V gene TRBV6-4; 13 bases fit TRBD2. CDR1 is MRHNA and CDR2 is SNTAGT in the germline V gene. The CDR3 extends over 15 amino acids. The junction had 4 bases not matched to a gene; V was cut back by 6 bases and J by 5 bases.

This clonotype was counted between two and nine times. CDR3: CATSRGDTQYF. DNA of the CDR3: TGTGCCACCAGCAGAGGAGATACGCAGTATTTT. This chain links TRBV15 with TRBJ2-3, with no clear D. Trimming took 1 base from V and 5 from J, leaving 1 base between them. CDR3 length: 11 amino acids. Germline-derived CDR1 and CDR2 are LNHNV and YYDKDF (reference sequence).